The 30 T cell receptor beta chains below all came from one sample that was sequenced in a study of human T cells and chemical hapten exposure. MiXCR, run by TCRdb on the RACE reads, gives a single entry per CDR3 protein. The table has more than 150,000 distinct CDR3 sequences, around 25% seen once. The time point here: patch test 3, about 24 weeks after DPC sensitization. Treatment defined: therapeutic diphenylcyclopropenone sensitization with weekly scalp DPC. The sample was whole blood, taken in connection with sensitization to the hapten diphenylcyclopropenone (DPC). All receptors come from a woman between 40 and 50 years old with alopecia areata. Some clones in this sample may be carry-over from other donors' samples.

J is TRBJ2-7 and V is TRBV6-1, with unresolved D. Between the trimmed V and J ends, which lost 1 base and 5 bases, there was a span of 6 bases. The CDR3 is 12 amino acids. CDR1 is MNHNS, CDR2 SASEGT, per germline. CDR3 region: CASSEVGHEQYF. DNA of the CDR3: TGTGCCAGCAGTGAAGTCGGCCACGAGCAGTACTTC.

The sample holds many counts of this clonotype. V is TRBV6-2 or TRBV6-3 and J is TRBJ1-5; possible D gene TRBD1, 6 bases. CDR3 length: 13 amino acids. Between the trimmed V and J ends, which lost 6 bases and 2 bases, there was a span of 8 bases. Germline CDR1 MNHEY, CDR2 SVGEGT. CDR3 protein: CASSSGGNQPQHF. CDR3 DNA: TGTGCCAGCAGCTCAGGGGGCAATCAGCCCCAGCATTTT.

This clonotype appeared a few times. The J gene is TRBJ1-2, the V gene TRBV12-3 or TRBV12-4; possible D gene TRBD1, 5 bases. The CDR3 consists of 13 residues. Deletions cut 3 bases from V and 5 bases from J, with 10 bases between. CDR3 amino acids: CASSFDRQYGYTF. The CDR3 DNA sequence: TGTGCCAGCAGTTTCGACAGACAATATGGCTACACCTTC.

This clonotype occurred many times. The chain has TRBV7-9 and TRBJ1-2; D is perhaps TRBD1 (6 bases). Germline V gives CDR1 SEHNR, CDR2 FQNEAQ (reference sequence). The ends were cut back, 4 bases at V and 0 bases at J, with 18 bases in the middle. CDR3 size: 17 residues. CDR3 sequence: CASSSTGSYPANYGYTF. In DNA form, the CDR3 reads TGTGCCAGCAGCTCGACAGGTTCCTATCCAGCTAACTATGGCTACACCTTC.

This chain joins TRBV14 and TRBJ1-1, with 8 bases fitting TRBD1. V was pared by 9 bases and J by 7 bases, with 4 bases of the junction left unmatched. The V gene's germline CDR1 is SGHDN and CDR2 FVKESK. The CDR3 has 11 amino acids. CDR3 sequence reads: CASQGAIEAFF. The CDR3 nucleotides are TGTGCCAGTCAGGGGGCTATTGAAGCTTTCTTT.

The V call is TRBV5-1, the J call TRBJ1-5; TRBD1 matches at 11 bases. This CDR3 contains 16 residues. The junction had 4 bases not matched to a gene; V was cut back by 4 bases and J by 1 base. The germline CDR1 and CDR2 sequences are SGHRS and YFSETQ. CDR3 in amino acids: CASSPGQGGSNQPQHF. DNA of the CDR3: TGCGCCAGCAGCCCGGGACAGGGGGGAAGCAATCAGCCCCAGCATTTT. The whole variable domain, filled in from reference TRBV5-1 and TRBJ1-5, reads KAGVTQTPRYLIKTRGQQVTLSCSPISGHRSVSWYQQTPGQGLQFLFEYFSETQRNKGNFPGRFSGRQFSNSRSEMNVSTLELGDSALYLCASSPGQGGSNQPQHFGDGTRLSIL.

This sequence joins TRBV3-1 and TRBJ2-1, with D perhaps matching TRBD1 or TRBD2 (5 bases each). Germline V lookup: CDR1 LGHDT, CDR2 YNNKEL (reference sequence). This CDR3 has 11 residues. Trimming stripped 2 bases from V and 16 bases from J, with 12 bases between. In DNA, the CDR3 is TGTGCCAGCAGCCAAAGGGGAGACTCCTTCTTC. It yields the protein CASSQRGDSFF.

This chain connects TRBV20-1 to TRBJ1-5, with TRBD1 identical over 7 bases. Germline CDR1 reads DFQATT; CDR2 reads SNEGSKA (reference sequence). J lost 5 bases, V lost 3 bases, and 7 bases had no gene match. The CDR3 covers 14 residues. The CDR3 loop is CSARTPGQYQPQHF. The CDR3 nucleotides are TGCAGTGCTAGGACCCCGGGACAGTATCAGCCCCAGCATTTT.

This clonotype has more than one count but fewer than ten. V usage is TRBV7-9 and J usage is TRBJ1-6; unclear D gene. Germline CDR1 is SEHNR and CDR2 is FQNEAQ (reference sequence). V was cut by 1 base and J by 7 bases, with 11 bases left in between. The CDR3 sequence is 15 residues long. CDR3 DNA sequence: TGTGCCAGCAGCTTAGGCCGGACGGAGAATTCACCCCTCCACTTT. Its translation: CASSLGRTENSPLHF.

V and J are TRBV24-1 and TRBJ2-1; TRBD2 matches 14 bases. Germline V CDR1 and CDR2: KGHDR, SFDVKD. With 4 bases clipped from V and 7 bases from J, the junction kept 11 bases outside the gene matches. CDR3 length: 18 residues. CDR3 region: CATSDPGTSGSARNEQFF. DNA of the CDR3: TGTGCCACCAGTGACCCCGGGACTAGCGGGAGCGCCAGGAATGAGCAGTTCTTC.

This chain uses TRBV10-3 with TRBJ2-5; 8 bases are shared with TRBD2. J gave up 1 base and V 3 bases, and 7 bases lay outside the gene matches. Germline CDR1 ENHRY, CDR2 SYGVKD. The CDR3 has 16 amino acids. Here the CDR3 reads CAISDMAGGAQETQYF. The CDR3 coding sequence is TGTGCCATCAGTGATATGGCGGGGGGTGCCCAAGAGACCCAGTACTTC.

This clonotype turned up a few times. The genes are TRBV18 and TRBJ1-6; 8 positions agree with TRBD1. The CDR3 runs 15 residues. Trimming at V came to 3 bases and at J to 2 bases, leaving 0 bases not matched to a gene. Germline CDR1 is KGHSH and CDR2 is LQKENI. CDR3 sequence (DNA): TGTGCCAGCTCACCGACAGGGGCCTATAATTCACCCCTCCACTTT. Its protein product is CASSPTGAYNSPLHF.

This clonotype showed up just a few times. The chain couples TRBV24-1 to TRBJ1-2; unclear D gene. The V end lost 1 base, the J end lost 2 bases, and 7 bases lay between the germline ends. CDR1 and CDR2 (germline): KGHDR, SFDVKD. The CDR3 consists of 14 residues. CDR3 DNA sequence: TGTGCCACCAGTGATTTCACGAACAACTATGGCTACACCTTC. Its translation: CATSDFTNNYGYTF.

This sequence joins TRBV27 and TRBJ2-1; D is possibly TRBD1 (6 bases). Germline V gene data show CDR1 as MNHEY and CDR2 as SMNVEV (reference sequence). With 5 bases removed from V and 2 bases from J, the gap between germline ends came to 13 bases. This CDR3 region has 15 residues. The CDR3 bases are TGTGCCAGCAGTAGAACAGGGAATACCTACAATGAGCAGTTCTTC. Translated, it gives CASSRTGNTYNEQFF.

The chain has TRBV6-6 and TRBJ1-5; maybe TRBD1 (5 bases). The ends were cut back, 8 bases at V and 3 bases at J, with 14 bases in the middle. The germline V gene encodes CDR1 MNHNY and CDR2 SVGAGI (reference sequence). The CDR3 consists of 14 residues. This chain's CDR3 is CASALGRYNQPQHF. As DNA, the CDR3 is TGTGCCAGCGCACTGGGACGCTACAATCAGCCCCAGCATTTT.

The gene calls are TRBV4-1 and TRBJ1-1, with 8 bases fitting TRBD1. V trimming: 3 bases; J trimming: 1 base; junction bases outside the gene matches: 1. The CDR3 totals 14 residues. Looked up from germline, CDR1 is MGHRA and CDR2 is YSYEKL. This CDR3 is CASSHDRGNTEAFF. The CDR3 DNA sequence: TGCGCCAGCAGCCACGACAGGGGGAACACTGAAGCTTTCTTT.

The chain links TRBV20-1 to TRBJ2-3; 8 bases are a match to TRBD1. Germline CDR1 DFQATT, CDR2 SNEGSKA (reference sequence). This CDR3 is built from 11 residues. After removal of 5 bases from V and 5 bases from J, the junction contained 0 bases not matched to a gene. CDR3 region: CSADRGDTQYF. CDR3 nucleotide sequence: TGCAGTGCTGACAGGGGAGATACGCAGTATTTT.

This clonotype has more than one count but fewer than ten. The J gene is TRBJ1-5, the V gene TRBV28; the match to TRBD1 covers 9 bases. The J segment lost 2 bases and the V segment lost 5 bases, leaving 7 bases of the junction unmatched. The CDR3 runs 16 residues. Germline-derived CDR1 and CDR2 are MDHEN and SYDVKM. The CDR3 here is CASSPQQGAGNQPQHF. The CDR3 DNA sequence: TGTGCCAGCAGTCCTCAACAGGGGGCTGGCAATCAGCCCCAGCATTTT.

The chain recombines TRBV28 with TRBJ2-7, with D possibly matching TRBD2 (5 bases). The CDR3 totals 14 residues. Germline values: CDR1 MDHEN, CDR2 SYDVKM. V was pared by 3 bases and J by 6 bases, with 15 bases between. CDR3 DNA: TGTGCCAGCAGTTTCCCCGTACGAGGGAGCGAGCAGTACTTC. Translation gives CASSFPVRGSEQYF.

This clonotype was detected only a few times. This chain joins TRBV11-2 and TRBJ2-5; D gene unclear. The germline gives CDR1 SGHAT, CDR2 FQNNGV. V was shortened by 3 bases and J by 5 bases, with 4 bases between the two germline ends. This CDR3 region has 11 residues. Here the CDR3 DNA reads TGTGCCAGCAGCTTGAGTGAGACCCAGTACTTC. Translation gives CASSLSETQYF.

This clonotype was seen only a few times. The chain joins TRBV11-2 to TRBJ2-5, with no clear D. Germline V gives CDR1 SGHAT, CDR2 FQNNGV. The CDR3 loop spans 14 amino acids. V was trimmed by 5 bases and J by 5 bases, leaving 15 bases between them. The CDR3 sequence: CASSPTWARETQYF. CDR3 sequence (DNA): TGTGCCAGCAGCCCGACTTGGGCGAGGGAGACCCAGTACTTC.

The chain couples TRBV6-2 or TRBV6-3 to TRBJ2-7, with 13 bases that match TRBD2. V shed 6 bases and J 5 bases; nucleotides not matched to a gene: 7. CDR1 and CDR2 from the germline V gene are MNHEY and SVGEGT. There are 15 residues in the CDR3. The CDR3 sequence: CASRELAGGPDEQYF. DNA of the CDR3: TGTGCCAGCAGGGAACTAGCGGGAGGGCCGGACGAGCAGTACTTC.

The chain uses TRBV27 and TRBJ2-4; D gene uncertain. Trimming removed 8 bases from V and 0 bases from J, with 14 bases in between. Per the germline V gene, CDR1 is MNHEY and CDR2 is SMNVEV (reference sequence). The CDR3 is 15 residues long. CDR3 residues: CASGKAILAKNIQYF. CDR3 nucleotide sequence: TGTGCCAGCGGCAAGGCTATCCTAGCCAAAAACATTCAGTACTTC.

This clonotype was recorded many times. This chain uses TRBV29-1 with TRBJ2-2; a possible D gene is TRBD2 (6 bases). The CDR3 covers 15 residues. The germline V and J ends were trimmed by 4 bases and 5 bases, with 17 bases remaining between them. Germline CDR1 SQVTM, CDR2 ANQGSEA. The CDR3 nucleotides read TGCAGCGTTGGGGGGGTTCAGGGTTGGACCGGGGAGCTGTTTTTT. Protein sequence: CSVGGVQGWTGELFF.

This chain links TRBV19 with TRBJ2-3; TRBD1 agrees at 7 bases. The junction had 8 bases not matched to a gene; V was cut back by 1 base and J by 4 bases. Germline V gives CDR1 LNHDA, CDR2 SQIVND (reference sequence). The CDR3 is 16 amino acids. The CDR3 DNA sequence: TGTGCCAGTAGTATAGGAGGGGGCTCCCAGCCAGATACGCAGTATTTT. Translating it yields CASSIGGGSQPDTQYF. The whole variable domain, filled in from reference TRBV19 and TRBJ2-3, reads DGGITQSPKYLFRKEGQNVTLSCEQNLNHDAMYWYRQDPGQGLRLIYYSQIVNDFQKGDIAEGYSVSREKKESFPLTVTSAQKNPTAFYLCASSIGGGSQPDTQYFGPGTRLTVL.

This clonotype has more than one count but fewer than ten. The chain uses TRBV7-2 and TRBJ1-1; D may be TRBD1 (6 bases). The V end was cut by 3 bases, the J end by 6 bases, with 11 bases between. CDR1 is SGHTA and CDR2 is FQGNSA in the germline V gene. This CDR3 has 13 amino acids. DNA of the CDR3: TGTGCCAGCAGCTTTCAGGGGCGGGCTGAAGCTTTCTTT. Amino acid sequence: CASSFQGRAEAFF. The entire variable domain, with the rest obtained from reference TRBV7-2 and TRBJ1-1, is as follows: GAGVSQSPSNKVTEKGKDVELRCDPISGHTALYWYRQSLGQGLEFLIYFQGNSAPDKSGLPSDRFSAERTGGSVSTLTIQRTQQEDSAVYLCASSFQGRAEAFFGQGTRLTVV.

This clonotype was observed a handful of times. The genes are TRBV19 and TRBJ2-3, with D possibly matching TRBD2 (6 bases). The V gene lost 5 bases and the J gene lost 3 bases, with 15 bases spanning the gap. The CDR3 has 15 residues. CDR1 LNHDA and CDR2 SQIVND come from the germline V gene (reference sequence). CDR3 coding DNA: TGTGCCAGTAGTCCACTAGCTGTGTTGACAGATACGCAGTATTTT. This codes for CASSPLAVLTDTQYF.

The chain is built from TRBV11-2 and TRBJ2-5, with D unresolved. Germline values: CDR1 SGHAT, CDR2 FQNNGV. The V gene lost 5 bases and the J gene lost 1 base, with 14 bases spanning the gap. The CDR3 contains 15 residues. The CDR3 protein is CASSGLARLQETQYF. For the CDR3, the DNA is TGTGCCAGCAGCGGCTTGGCAAGACTCCAAGAGACCCAGTACTTC.

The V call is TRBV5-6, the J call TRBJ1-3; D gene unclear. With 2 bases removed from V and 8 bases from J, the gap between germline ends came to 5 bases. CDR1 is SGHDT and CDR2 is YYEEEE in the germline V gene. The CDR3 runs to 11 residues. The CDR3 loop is CASSFGDTIYF. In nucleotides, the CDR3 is TGTGCCAGCAGCTTTGGCGACACCATATATTTT.

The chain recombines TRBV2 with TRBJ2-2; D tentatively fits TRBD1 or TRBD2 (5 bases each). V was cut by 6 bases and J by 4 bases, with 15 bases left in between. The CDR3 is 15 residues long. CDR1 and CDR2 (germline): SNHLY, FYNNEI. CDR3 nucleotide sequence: TGTGCCAGCAGGCCGGGACCGTCACCCACCGGGGAGCTGTTTTTT. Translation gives CASRPGPSPTGELFF.